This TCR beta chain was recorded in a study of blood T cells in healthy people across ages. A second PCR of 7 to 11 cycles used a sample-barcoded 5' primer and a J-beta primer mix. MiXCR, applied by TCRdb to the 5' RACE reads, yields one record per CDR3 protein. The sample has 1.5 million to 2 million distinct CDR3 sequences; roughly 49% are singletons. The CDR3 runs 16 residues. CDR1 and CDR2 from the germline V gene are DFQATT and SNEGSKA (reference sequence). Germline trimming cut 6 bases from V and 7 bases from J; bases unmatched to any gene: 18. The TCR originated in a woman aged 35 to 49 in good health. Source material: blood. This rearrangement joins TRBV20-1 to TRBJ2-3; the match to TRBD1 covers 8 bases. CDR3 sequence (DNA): TGCAGTGCCGGGGACAGGCGGTCCCTTGAGAGATATACGCAGTATTTT. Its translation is CSAGDRRSLERYTQYF.